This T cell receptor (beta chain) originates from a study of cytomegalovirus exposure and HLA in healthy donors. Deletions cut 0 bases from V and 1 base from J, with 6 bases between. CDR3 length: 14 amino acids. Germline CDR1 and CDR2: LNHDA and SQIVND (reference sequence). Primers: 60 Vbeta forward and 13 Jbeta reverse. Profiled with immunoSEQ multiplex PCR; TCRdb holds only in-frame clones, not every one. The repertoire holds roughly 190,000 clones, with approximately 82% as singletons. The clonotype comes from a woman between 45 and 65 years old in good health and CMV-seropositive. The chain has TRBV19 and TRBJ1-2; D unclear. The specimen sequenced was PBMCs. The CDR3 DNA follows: TGTGCCAGTAGTATAGATTCAGATAACTATGGCTACACCTTC. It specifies CASSIDSDNYGYTF.